This T cell receptor (beta chain) was obtained from a study of blood T cell repertoires in COVID-19. Participants came from 24 US areas, aged roughly 18 to 89 years. A COVID-19 case was met by exposed participants within 2 weeks before study entry. The germline V gene encodes CDR1 SGHNT and CDR2 YENEEA. Losses at the gene ends were 0 bases for V and 0 bases for J; bases not matched to a gene: 13. There are 20 residues in the CDR3. Method: immunoSEQ multiplex PCR; TCRdb's copy keeps in-frame clones and lacks some. This sample yields roughly 250,000 clones, of which around 90% are seen a single time; around 3.1% belongs to the top ten.

The TCR originated in a woman in her thirties or forties who had been exposed to COVID-19. The V gene is TRBV11-3, the J gene TRBJ2-3, with 9 bases identical to TRBD1. Sequences were obtained from PBMCs or T cells enriched from blood (not recorded which). The CDR3 DNA sequence: TGTGCCAGCAGCTTAGATCTCCGGGTGAGACAGGGGGATAGCACAGATACGCAGTATTTT. Residues: CASSLDLRVRQGDSTDTQYF.